The entry below describes one T cell receptor (beta chain). Its antigen is not known. This specimen belongs to a study of response to subunit inactivated influenza vaccine. The study's findings and limits: There was a suggestion from the authors that each seasonal influenza vaccination recruits few new T cells.

TCRdb re-called the RT-PCR reads through MiXCR, storing one row per CDR3 protein. The repertoire holds roughly 650,000 distinct CDR3 sequences, with approximately 14% as singletons. CDR3 length: 17 residues. Germline CDR1 is SEHNR and CDR2 is FQNEAQ (reference sequence). Trimming at V came to 5 bases and at J to 5 bases, leaving 8 bases not matched to a gene. The chain is built from TRBV7-9 and TRBJ2-2; 13 nucleotides align to TRBD2. This receptor was identified in a man between 45 and 60 years old who received an inactivated influenza vaccine. This specimen was PBMCs from blood, taken 11 to 12 days after vaccination. The CDR3 here is CASSHRLAGGWTGELFF. The CDR3 nucleotides are TGTGCCAGCAGCCACAGACTAGCGGGGGGCTGGACCGGGGAGCTGTTTTTT.